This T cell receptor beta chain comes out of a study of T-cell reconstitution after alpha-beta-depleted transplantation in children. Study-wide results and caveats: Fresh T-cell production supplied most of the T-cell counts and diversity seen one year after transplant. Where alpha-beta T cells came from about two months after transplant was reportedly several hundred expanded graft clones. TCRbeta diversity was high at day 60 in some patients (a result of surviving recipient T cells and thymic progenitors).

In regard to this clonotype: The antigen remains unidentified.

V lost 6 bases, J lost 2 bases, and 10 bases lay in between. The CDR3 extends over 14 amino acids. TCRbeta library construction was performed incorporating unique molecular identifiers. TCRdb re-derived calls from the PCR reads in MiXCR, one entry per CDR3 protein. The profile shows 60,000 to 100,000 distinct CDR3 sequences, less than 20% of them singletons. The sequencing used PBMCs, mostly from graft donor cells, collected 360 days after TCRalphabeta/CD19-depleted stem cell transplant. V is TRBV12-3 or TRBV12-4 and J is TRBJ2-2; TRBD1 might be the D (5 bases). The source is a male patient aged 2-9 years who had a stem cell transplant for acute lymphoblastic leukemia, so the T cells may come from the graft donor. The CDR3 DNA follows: TGTGCCAGCAGAGATGACAGAAACACCGGGGAGCTGTTTTTT. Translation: CASRDDRNTGELFF.